Below, one T cell receptor beta chain is given with its context. Its antigen remains unknown. The table came from immunoSEQ multiplex PCR; TCRdb's copy has only in-frame clones and leaves some out. This sample has approximately 8,300 clones, with about 85% found just once. The germline V gene encodes CDR1 SGHRS and CDR2 YFSETQ. Trimming stripped 2 bases from V and 6 bases from J, with 11 bases between. The CDR3 consists of 14 residues. These data are taken from a study of chemoradiotherapy in HPV16-positive cancers. Study-wide context: Candidate HPV-specific clones and shared TCR motifs came from a couple of HPV16-positive patients. General study findings and limits: Candidate HPV-specific clones and E7-related TCR motifs grew in tumor during treatment. The functional HPV-specific definition rests on just a couple of HPV16-positive patients.

The receptor was isolated from a human donor with HPV-associated anogenital cancer. The V gene is TRBV5-1, the J gene TRBJ2-2; D unresolved. The sequencing here drew on tumor tissue, taken from a patient who underwent chemoradiotherapy. The CDR3 here is CASSLDGVAGELFF. CDR3 sequence (DNA): TGCGCCAGCAGCTTAGATGGGGTCGCCGGGGAGCTGTTTTTT.